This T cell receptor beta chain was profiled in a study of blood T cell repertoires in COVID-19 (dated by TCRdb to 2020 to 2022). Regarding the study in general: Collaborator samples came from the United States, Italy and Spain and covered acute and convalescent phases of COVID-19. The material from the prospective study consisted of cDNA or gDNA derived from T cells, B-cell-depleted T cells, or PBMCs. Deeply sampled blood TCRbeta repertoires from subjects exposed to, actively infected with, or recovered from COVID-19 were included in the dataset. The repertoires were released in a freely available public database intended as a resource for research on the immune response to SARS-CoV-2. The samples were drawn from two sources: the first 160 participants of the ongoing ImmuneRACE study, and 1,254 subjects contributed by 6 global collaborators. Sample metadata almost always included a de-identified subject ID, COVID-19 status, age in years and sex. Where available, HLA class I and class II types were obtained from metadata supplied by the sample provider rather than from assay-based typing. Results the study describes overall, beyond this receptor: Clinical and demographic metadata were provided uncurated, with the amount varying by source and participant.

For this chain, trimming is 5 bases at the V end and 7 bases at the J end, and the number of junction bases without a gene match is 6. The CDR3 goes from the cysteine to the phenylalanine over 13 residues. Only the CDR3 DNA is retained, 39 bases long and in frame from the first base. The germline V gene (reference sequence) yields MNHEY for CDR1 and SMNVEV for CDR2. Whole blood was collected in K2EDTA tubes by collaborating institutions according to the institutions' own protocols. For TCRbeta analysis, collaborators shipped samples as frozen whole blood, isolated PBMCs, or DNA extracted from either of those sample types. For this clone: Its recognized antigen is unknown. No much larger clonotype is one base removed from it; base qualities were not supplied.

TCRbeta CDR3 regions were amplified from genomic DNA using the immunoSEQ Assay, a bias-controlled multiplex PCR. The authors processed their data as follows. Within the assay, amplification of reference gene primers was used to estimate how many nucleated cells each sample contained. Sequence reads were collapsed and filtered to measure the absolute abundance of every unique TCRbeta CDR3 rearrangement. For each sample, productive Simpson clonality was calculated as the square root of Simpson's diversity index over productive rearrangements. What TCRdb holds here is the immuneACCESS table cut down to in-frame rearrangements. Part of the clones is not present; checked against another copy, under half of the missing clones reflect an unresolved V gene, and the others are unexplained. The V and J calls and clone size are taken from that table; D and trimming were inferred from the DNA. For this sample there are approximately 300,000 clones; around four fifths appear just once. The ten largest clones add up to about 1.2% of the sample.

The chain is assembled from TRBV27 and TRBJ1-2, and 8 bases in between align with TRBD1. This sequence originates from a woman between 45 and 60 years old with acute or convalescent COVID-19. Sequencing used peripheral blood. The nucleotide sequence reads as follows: TGTGCCAGCAGTAACAGGGGGGGTTCTGGCTACACCTTC. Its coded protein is CASSNRGGSGYTF.